These 31 T cell receptor beta chains were all obtained from the same sample, sequenced in a study of cytomegalovirus exposure and HLA in healthy donors. The PCR was carried out with 60 Vbeta primers and 13 Jbeta primers. Clones were read by immunoSEQ multiplex PCR, and TCRdb kept only the in-frame ones, dropping some. The table has under 130,000 clones, 75% to 85% seen once. Material for sequencing was PBMCs. These receptors originate from a man younger than 45 in good health and CMV-seronegative.

This sequence joins TRBV5-1 and TRBJ2-5; D unclear. Germline V gene sequence: CDR1 SGHRS, CDR2 YFSETQ. The CDR3 runs 13 residues. V lost 0 bases and J lost 2, with 5 bases in between. The CDR3 region is CASSLASQETQYF. The CDR3 DNA reads as TGCGCCAGCAGCTTGGCCTCGCAAGAGACCCAGTACTTC.

This chain connects TRBV14 to TRBJ2-3, with TRBD2 identical over 9 bases. CDR3 size: 16 residues. The junction had 2 bases not matched to a gene; V was cut back by 0 bases and J by 1 base. Per the germline V gene, CDR1 is SGHDN and CDR2 is FVKESK. The CDR3 DNA sequence: TGTGCCAGCAGCCAAGAGGGACTAGCCGGCACAGATACGCAGTATTTT. As protein: CASSQEGLAGTDTQYF.

For this clone: In the same sample, other DNA sequences code for this CDR3. The V gene is TRBV7-9, the J gene TRBJ1-2; 8 bases align to TRBD1. Trimming took 2 bases from V and 4 from J; bases not matched to a gene: 0. The CDR3 consists of 13 residues. Per germline, CDR1 SEHNR and CDR2 FQNEAQ (reference sequence). This CDR3 is CASSLTGGYGYTF. For the CDR3, the DNA is TGTGCCAGCAGCTTAACAGGGGGCTATGGCTACACCTTC.

This clone occurred a few times. The chain couples TRBV25-1 to TRBJ1-4; TRBD1 agrees at 7 bases. The junction had 9 bases not matched to a gene; V was cut back by 6 bases and J by 8 bases. The CDR3 loop spans 14 amino acids. CDR1 is MGHDK and CDR2 is SYGVNS in the germline V gene. The CDR3, as DNA: TGTGCCAGCAGCCTAACAGGGGTAGAAGAAAAACTGTTTTTT. It encodes CASSLTGVEEKLFF.

The CDR3 nucleotides read TGTGCCAGCACCCGAGGTCCGGGAGTACAGGAGCAGTACTTC. This sequence encodes CASTRGPGVQEQYF. This chain joins TRBV9 and TRBJ2-7, with D possibly matching TRBD2 (6 bases). In germline, CDR1 is SGDLS, CDR2 YYNGEE. The CDR3 has 14 residues. V was pared by 6 bases and J by 7 bases, with 20 bases between. Combining the CDR3 with reference TRBV9 and TRBJ2-7 gives the whole variable domain DSGVTQTPKHLITATGQRVTLRCSPRSGDLSVYWYQQSLDQGLQFLIQYYNGEERAKGNILERFSAQQFPDLHSELNLSSLELGDSALYFCASTRGPGVQEQYFGPGTRLTVT.

The chain couples TRBV7-3 to TRBJ2-3, with D tentatively TRBD2 (6 bases). Germline loops: CDR1 SGHTA, CDR2 FQGTGA. This CDR3 is built from 16 residues. The V and J ends lost 1 base and 5 bases respectively, with 16 bases between them. DNA for the CDR3: TGTGCCAGCAGCTTAATGGCGGGAACGGTCCGAGATACGCAGTATTTT. Amino acids: CASSLMAGTVRDTQYF.

The gene calls are TRBV27 and TRBJ2-1; TRBD1 agrees at 8 bases. CDR1 is MNHEY and CDR2 is SMNVEV in the germline V gene (reference sequence). V trimming: 3 bases; J trimming: 2 bases; junction bases outside the gene matches: 21. CDR3 length equals 21 residues. CDR3 sequence (DNA): TGTGCCAGCAGTTTGAGAACATTTACGGGACCCCGACAGGGGACCTACAATGAGCAGTTCTTC. This encodes CASSLRTFTGPRQGTYNEQFF.

This clone was counted a few times. The CDR3 bases are TGTGCCAGCAGATTCGAGGGTCTCTCTGGAAACACCATATATTTT. Its protein is CASRFEGLSGNTIYF. The chain has TRBV2 and TRBJ1-3, with no clear D. V was clipped by 6 bases and J by 0 bases, with 12 bases between them. In germline, CDR1 is SNHLY, CDR2 FYNNEI. The CDR3 covers 15 residues. The full variable domain, rest sourced from reference TRBV2 and TRBJ1-3, is EPEVTQTPSHQVTQMGQEVILRCVPISNHLYFYWYRQILGQKVEFLVSFYNNEISEKSEIFDDQFSVERPDGSNFTLKIRSTKLEDSAMYFCASRFEGLSGNTIYFGEGSWLTVV.

The rearrangement links TRBV7-2 to TRBJ1-5, with D possibly matching TRBD1 (6 bases). Germline V CDR1 and CDR2: SGHTA, FQGNSA. The CDR3 totals 14 residues. The V gene lost 4 bases and the J gene lost 4 bases, with 11 bases spanning the gap. This chain's CDR3 is CASSWDTENQPQHF. CDR3 sequence (DNA): TGTGCCAGCAGCTGGGACACGGAAAATCAGCCCCAGCATTTT. Supplemented by reference TRBV7-2 and TRBJ1-5, the full variable domain reads GAGVSQSPSNKVTEKGKDVELRCDPISGHTALYWYRQSLGQGLEFLIYFQGNSAPDKSGLPSDRFSAERTGGSVSTLTIQRTQQEDSAVYLCASSWDTENQPQHFGDGTRLSIL.

This chain links TRBV25-1 with TRBJ1-5; 9 bases agree with TRBD1. Germline CDR1 is MGHDK and CDR2 is SYGVNS. The CDR3 contains 16 residues. Unmatched junction bases numbered 8, after V lost 7 bases and J lost 1 base. Written as DNA, the CDR3 is TGTGCCAGCATCCTACCGGGACAGGGAAGCAATCAGCCCCAGCATTTT. This translates into CASILPGQGSNQPQHF.

The chain links TRBV7-3 to TRBJ2-3; possibly TRBD2 for D (6 bases). Trimming shortened V by 3 bases and J by 6 bases, and 10 bases separated the two germline ends. In germline, CDR1 is SGHTA, CDR2 FQGTGA. This CDR3 comprises 13 residues. CDR3 nucleotide sequence: TGTGCCAGCAGCTTGACCGGAGGGGATACGCAGTATTTT. Translating gives CASSLTGGDTQYF.

The gene calls are TRBV5-1 and TRBJ1-2; D may be TRBD1 (6 bases). There are 15 residues in the CDR3. Germline V gene lookup returns CDR1 SGHRS and CDR2 YFSETQ. V lost 4 bases to trimming and J lost 4 bases, with 17 bases between them. The CDR3 DNA reads TGCGCCAGCAGCCTAAGGGCCATGGGGGCCTATGGCTACACCTTC. This sequence encodes CASSLRAMGAYGYTF.

The rearrangement uses TRBV30 and TRBJ1-6; 8 bases are a match to TRBD1. The J segment lost 12 bases and the V segment lost 4 bases, leaving 14 bases of the junction unmatched. The CDR3 is 15 amino acids. Germline lookup yields CDR1 GTSNPN and CDR2 SVGIG (reference sequence). In DNA, the CDR3 is TGTGCCTGGACAATCCCCGGACAGGGAGTAGGACCCCTCCACTTT. Its protein is CAWTIPGQGVGPLHF.

V usage is TRBV2 and J usage is TRBJ1-2, with D possibly matching TRBD1 (5 bases). Trimming stripped 11 bases from V and 7 bases from J, with 11 bases between. Germline V gives CDR1 SNHLY, CDR2 FYNNEI. The CDR3 spans 10 residues. CDR3 in amino acids: CAGGDFGYTF. The CDR3 DNA reads as TGTGCCGGAGGGGATTTTGGCTACACCTTC.

This clone was seen a single time. CDR3 in amino acids: CASSSGTSGFNEQFF. CDR3 DNA sequence: TGTGCCAGCAGTTCCGGGACTAGCGGATTTAATGAGCAGTTCTTC. V and J are TRBV6-1 and TRBJ2-1; the match to TRBD2 covers 11 bases. V shed 5 bases and J 7 bases; nucleotides not matched to a gene: 7. In germline, CDR1 is MNHNS, CDR2 SASEGT. This CDR3 comprises 15 residues.

This clone has a handful of counts. The rearrangement joins TRBV19 to TRBJ1-3; D is ambiguous. The CDR3 spans 14 residues. Trimming pared 7 bases from V and 4 bases from J, leaving 14 bases between. Germline lookup yields CDR1 LNHDA and CDR2 SQIVND (reference sequence). CDR3 bases: TGTGCCAGTACCCGGGATTGGCTAGGAAACACCATATATTTT. Its translation: CASTRDWLGNTIYF.

Concerning this clone itself: The junction and the germline gene differ at one end; a read error may be behind it. The same CDR3 is also encoded by other DNA sequences in this sample. The J gene is TRBJ2-2, the V gene TRBV30, with 8 bases aligning to TRBD2. Germline CDR1 is GTSNPN and CDR2 is SVGIG (reference sequence). The CDR3 contains 15 residues. CDR3 in DNA: TGTGCCTTCCAGCCGGGACTAGGGTTAATCGGGGAGCTATTTTTT. Translation: CAFQPGLGLIGELFF. Variable domain in full (rest from reference TRBV30 and TRBJ2-2): SQTIHQWPATLVQPVGSPLSLECTVEGTSNPNLYWYRQAAGRGLQLLFYSVGIGQISSEVPQNLSASRPQDRQFILSSKKLLLSDSGFYLCAFQPGLGLIGELFFGEGSRLTVL.

The genes are TRBV19 and TRBJ1-2; D not resolved. CDR1 is LNHDA and CDR2 is SQIVND in the germline V gene (reference sequence). Trimming cost V 9 bases and J 2 bases, with 13 bases left between them. The CDR3 spans 13 residues. The CDR3 coding sequence is TGTGCCAGACTTATCCATACCAACTATGGCTACACCTTC. This encodes CARLIHTNYGYTF.

The rearrangement links TRBV4-1 to TRBJ2-2, with D possibly being TRBD2 (6 bases). Germline CDR1 is MGHRA and CDR2 is YSYEKL. The CDR3 has 16 amino acids. The ends were cut back, 0 bases at V and 3 bases at J, with 11 bases in the middle. CDR3 region: CASSQDSGGDTGELFF. In DNA form, the CDR3 reads TGCGCCAGCAGCCAAGATTCCGGGGGTGACACCGGGGAGCTGTTTTTT.

This clone has just a few counts. This chain links TRBV10-3 with TRBJ2-1; 14 bases line up with TRBD2. Germline assignment: CDR1 ENHRY and CDR2 SYGVKD. This CDR3 has 15 amino acids. Losses at the gene ends were 3 bases for V and 9 bases for J; bases not matched to a gene: 4. The CDR3 loop reads CAISEGTSGRVEQFF. The CDR3 DNA follows: TGTGCCATCAGTGAAGGGACTAGCGGGAGAGTTGAGCAGTTCTTC.

The gene calls are TRBV2 and TRBJ2-7, with 8 positions matching TRBD2. The CDR3 is 14 amino acids. Germline CDR1 is SNHLY and CDR2 is FYNNEI. V trimming: 8 bases; J trimming: 0 bases; junction bases outside the gene matches: 6. The CDR3 DNA reads TGTGCCAGCGGATCCGGGACTAGCTCCTACGAGCAGTACTTC. As protein: CASGSGTSSYEQYF.

The J gene is TRBJ1-2, the V gene TRBV5-1, with TRBD1 identical over 7 bases. The CDR3 is 16 amino acids. CDR1 SGHRS and CDR2 YFSETQ come from the germline V gene. V lost 0 bases to trimming and J lost 2 bases; unmatched junction nucleotides: 7. The CDR3 loop reads CASSLEAGGVNYGYTF. DNA of the CDR3: TGCGCCAGCAGCTTGGAAGCAGGGGGAGTCAACTATGGCTACACCTTC.

This chain joins TRBV27 and TRBJ2-7; TRBD1 matches 8 bases. Germline V gene sequence: CDR1 MNHEY, CDR2 SMNVEV (reference sequence). The junction had 9 bases not matched to a gene; V was cut back by 7 bases and J by 7 bases. There are 13 residues in the CDR3. Here the CDR3 DNA reads TGTGCCAGCAAGGACAGGGTGGTGGGGGAGCAGTACTTC. Translation gives CASKDRVVGEQYF.

The V and J genes are TRBV6-5 and TRBJ2-2; tentatively, D is TRBD2 (7 bases). V was cut by 7 bases and J by 5 bases, with 14 bases left in between. From germline, CDR1 is MNHEY and CDR2 SVGAGI. The CDR3 spans 14 residues. CDR3 nucleotides: TGTGCCAGCACAAGGGGGGGGACGACCGGGGAGCTGTTTTTT. Residues: CASTRGGTTGELFF.

This clone was seen a single time. The chain uses TRBV5-1 and TRBJ1-2, with a weak D call TRBD1 (6 bases). This CDR3 contains 17 residues. The germline gives CDR1 SGHRS, CDR2 YFSETQ. V was shortened by 4 bases and J by 2 bases, with 21 bases between the two germline ends. The CDR3 DNA reads as TGCGCCAGCAGCGCGAGTCTTGGAGACGGACAGAACTATGGCTACACCTTC. This gives the protein CASSASLGDGQNYGYTF. Filled out from reference TRBV5-1 and TRBJ1-2, the complete variable domain reads KAGVTQTPRYLIKTRGQQVTLSCSPISGHRSVSWYQQTPGQGLQFLFEYFSETQRNKGNFPGRFSGRQFSNSRSEMNVSTLELGDSALYLCASSASLGDGQNYGYTFGSGTRLTVV.

The chain combines TRBV5-1 with TRBJ2-7; D perhaps matches TRBD2 (6 bases). Trimming left V 4 bases short and J 5 bases short, with 10 bases between. Germline V gene sequence: CDR1 SGHRS, CDR2 YFSETQ. The CDR3 totals 12 residues. The CDR3, as DNA: TGCGCCAGCAGCCCGGGACTCGACGAGCAGTACTTC. This translates into CASSPGLDEQYF.

The chain has TRBV19 and TRBJ1-5; 8 positions agree with TRBD1. The junction had 7 bases not matched to a gene; V was cut back by 5 bases and J by 1 base. The CDR3 is 16 residues long. Germline V gene data show CDR1 as LNHDA and CDR2 as SQIVND (reference sequence). Written as DNA, the CDR3 is TGTGCCAGTAGTGCCCTTGACAGGGGAAGCAATCAGCCCCAGCATTTT. This encodes CASSALDRGSNQPQHF.

This sequence joins TRBV15 and TRBJ2-7; D unclear. The germline V gene has CDR1 LNHNV and CDR2 YYDKDF (reference sequence). Trimming removed 0 bases from V and 3 bases from J, with 9 bases in between. This CDR3 has 14 residues. CDR3 bases: TGTGCCACCAGCAGAGATTCTAATTTCTACGAGCAGTACTTC. This codes for CATSRDSNFYEQYF.

The CDR3 protein is CASRGGWGETQYF. The CDR3 bases are TGTGCCAGCAGAGGGGGATGGGGGGAGACCCAGTACTTC. The chain is built from TRBV6-5 and TRBJ2-5; TRBD1 is a possible D gene (6 bases). Trimming cost V 6 bases and J 5 bases, with 13 bases left between them. The CDR3 sequence is 13 residues long. Per the germline V gene, CDR1 is MNHEY and CDR2 is SVGAGI.

V is TRBV7-3 and J is TRBJ2-3, with D possibly being TRBD1 (5 bases). The CDR3 consists of 14 residues. V lost 5 bases and J 2 bases, leaving 11 bases between the germline ends. The germline V gene has CDR1 SGHTA and CDR2 FQGTGA. CDR3 sequence reads: CASSPGLDTDTQYF. The DNA for the CDR3 is TGTGCCAGCAGCCCAGGGCTAGACACAGATACGCAGTATTTT.

This chain connects TRBV7-3 to TRBJ1-1; 10 nucleotides agree with TRBD1. Germline CDR1 SGHTA, CDR2 FQGTGA. There are 14 residues in the CDR3. Trimming took 8 bases from V and 6 from J; bases not matched to a gene: 9. The CDR3 coding sequence is TGTGCCAGCGGCTCAGGGACAGGGGTGTCTGAAGCTTTCTTT. Protein sequence: CASGSGTGVSEAFF.